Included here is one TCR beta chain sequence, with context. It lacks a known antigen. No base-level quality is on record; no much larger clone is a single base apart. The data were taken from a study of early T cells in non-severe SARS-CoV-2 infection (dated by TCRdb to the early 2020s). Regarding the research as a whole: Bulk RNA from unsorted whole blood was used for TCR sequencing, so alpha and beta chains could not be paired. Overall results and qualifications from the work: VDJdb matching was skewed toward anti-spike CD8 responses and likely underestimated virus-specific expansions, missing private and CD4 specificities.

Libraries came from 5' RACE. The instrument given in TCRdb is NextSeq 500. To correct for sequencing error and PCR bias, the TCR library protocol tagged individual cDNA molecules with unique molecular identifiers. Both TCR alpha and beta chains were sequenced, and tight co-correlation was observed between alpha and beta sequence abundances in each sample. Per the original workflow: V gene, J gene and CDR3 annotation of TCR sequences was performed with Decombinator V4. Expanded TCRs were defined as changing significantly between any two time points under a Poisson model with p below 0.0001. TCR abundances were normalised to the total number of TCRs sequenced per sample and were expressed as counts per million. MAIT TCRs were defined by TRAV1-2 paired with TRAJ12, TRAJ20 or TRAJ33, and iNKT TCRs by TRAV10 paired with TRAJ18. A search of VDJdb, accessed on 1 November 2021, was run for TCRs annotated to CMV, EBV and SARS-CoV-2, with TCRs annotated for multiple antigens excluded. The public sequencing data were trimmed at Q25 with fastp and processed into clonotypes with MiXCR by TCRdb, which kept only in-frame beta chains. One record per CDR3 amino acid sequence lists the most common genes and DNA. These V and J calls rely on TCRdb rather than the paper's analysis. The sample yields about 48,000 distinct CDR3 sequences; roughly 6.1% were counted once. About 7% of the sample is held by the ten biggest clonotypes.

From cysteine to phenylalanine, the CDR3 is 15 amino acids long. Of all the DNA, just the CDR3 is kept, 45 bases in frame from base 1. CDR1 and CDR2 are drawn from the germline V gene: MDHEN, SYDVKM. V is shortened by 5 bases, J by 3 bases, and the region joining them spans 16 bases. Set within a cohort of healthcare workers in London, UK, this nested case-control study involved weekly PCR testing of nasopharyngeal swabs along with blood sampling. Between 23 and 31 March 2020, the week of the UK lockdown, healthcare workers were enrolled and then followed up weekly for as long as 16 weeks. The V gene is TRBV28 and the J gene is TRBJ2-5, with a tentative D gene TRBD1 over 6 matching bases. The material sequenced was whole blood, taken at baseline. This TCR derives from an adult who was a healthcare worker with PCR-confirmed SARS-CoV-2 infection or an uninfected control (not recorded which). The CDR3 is CASSTPAPGEETQYF. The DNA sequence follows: TGTGCCAGCAGTACCCCCGCTCCAGGGGAAGAGACCCAGTACTTC.